This TCR beta chain stems from a study of CD4 T cells in relation to SARS-CoV-2 and coronaviruses. Turning to the study itself: Convalescent patients had median age 38.5 years, range roughly 20 to 72.

The CDR3 has 18 amino acids. Germline CDR1 KGHDR, CDR2 SFDVKD. Trimming cost V 6 bases and J 6 bases; bases outside gene matches: 18. Cryopreserved PBMCs were CD4-enriched, then split into naive and memory cells. In the case of this clone: Its specificity is unknown.

Findings of the study overall: Compared with monoreactive clones, crossreactive clones showed significantly weaker SARS-CoV-2 expansion. No crossreactivity against non-spike viral proteins was tested here.

TCRdb's table, derived via immunoSEQ multiplex PCR, lists solely in-frame clones and lacks some. Among 30,000 to 45,000 clones listed, around nine tenths were seen once. V is TRBV24-1 and J is TRBJ2-1; TRBD1 agrees at 8 bases. The sequenced material came from memory CD4+ T cells from PBMCs. This receptor was obtained from an adult with COVID-19. CDR3 bases: TGTGCCACCAGTACCCCAGGGGGCGACCACAAGGGATTCAATGAGCAGTTCTTC. As protein: CATSTPGGDHKGFNEQFF.